The 30 T cell receptor beta chains listed next were all sequenced from one sample in a study of blood T cell repertoires in COVID-19. The method was immunoSEQ multiplex PCR; TCRdb's version includes in-frame clones alone and lacks a portion of them. The sample lists approximately 230,000 clones, 70% to 90% occurring once. Sequencing input: peripheral blood. The receptor set was obtained from a young man who had recovered from COVID-19.

The rearrangement uses TRBV19 and TRBJ2-2; no clear D. V lost 7 bases, J lost 4 bases, and 10 bases lay in between. The germline CDR1 and CDR2 sequences are LNHDA and SQIVND (reference sequence). The CDR3 consists of 13 residues. As DNA, the CDR3 is TGTGCCAGTAACTTCCGTGTCACCGGGGAGCTGTTTTTT. Translated: CASNFRVTGELFF.

The rearrangement links TRBV7-9 to TRBJ1-1, with D perhaps TRBD1 (5 bases). The CDR3 contains 14 residues. CDR1 is SEHNR, CDR2 FQNEAQ, per germline (reference sequence). V was pared by 5 bases and J by 4 bases, with 14 bases between. The CDR3: CASSQIQVGTEAFF. The CDR3 DNA is TGTGCCAGCAGCCAAATACAGGTCGGCACTGAAGCTTTCTTT.

V is TRBV30 and J is TRBJ2-2, with TRBD1 matching 9 bases. This CDR3 is 15 amino acids long. Germline CDR1 GTSNPN, CDR2 SVGIG (reference sequence). The V gene end was trimmed by 0 bases and the J gene end by 1 base; junction bases not matched to a gene: 0. DNA of the CDR3: TGTGCCTGGAGTGTGGGACAGGGGAACACCGGGGAGCTGTTTTTT. Amino acid sequence: CAWSVGQGNTGELFF.

This chain connects TRBV2 to TRBJ1-5; D possibly corresponds to TRBD1 (6 bases). This CDR3 contains 16 residues. V dropped 6 bases and J dropped 4 bases, with 19 bases sitting between them. CDR1 SNHLY and CDR2 FYNNEI come from the germline V gene. The CDR3 spells CASREDSSIFNQPQHF. The DNA for the CDR3 is TGTGCCAGCAGAGAGGACAGCTCCATATTTAATCAGCCCCAGCATTTT.

This rearrangement joins TRBV5-1 to TRBJ1-5, with D tentatively TRBD1 (6 bases). Trimming left V 4 bases short and J 6 bases short, with 14 bases between. The CDR3 extends over 14 amino acids. Germline CDR1 reads SGHRS; CDR2 reads YFSETQ. DNA for the CDR3: TGCGCCAGCAGCATTTTGGGGGCGGGTCAGCCCCAGCATTTT. Its protein is CASSILGAGQPQHF.

V gene TRBV2 combines with J gene TRBJ2-5, with unresolved D. The CDR3 has 14 residues. With 2 bases removed from V and 5 bases from J, the gap between germline ends came to 12 bases. CDR1 SNHLY and CDR2 FYNNEI come from the germline V gene. The CDR3 here is CASSERVGAETQYF. Here the CDR3 DNA reads TGTGCCAGCAGTGAAAGAGTGGGCGCGGAGACCCAGTACTTC.

The chain is built from TRBV19 and TRBJ2-1; TRBD2 aligns across 8 bases. Germline CDR1 is LNHDA and CDR2 is SQIVND (reference sequence). The J segment lost 3 bases and the V segment lost 5 bases, leaving 3 bases of the junction unmatched. The CDR3 extends over 14 amino acids. As DNA, the CDR3 is TGTGCCAGTAGTGTAGCGGGGAACTACAATGAGCAGTTCTTC. This codes for CASSVAGNYNEQFF.

The rearrangement joins TRBV18 to TRBJ2-7; 8 nucleotides agree with TRBD1. The CDR3 is 13 amino acids. CDR1 KGHSH and CDR2 LQKENI come from the germline V gene. With 4 bases clipped from V and 5 bases from J, the junction kept 4 bases outside the gene matches. The DNA of the CDR3 is TGTGCCAGCTCACGGACAGGGCCCCACGAGCAGTACTTC. This translates into CASSRTGPHEQYF.

The CDR3 nucleotides are TGTGCCAGCAGCCGTAAGGGGAGGGAAGGCTACACCTTC. This translates into CASSRKGREGYTF. The V call is TRBV7-9, the J call TRBJ1-2; D possibly corresponds to TRBD1 (5 bases). The CDR3 sequence is 13 residues long. V gave up 5 bases and J gave up 8 bases, with 15 bases separating them. Germline V gene sequence: CDR1 SEHNR, CDR2 FQNEAQ (reference sequence).

The rearrangement joins TRBV2 to TRBJ1-2; unclear D gene. The CDR3 is 11 amino acids. V lost 2 bases and J lost 4, with 2 bases in between. Per germline, CDR1 SNHLY and CDR2 FYNNEI. As DNA, the CDR3 is TGTGCCAGCAGTGAACTCTATGGCTACACCTTC. Its translation is CASSELYGYTF.

The rearrangement links TRBV6-5 to TRBJ2-5; D gene uncertain. The ends were cut back, 6 bases at V and 5 bases at J, with 7 bases in the middle. Germline assignment: CDR1 MNHEY and CDR2 SVGAGI. The CDR3 runs to 11 residues. The CDR3 reads CASRVRETQYF. The CDR3, as DNA: TGTGCCAGCAGGGTCCGGGAGACCCAGTACTTC.

J is TRBJ1-6 and V is TRBV7-8; D remains ambiguous. CDR1 and CDR2 (germline): SGHVS, FQNEAQ. This CDR3 has 16 residues. V was shortened by 7 bases and J by 0 bases, with 13 bases between the two germline ends. The CDR3 bases are TGTGCCAGCACCCAAAGCGCAAGCTCCTATAATTCACCCCTCCACTTT. It is translated as CASTQSASSYNSPLHF. Using reference TRBV7-8 and TRBJ1-6 for the parts outside the CDR3, the full variable domain is GAGVSQSPRYKVAKRGQDVALRCDPISGHVSLFWYQQALGQGPEFLTYFQNEAQLDKSGLPSDRFFAERPEGSVSTLKIQRTQQEDSAVYLCASTQSASSYNSPLHFGNGTRLTVT.

This clone was counted once. This rearrangement joins TRBV3-1 (or the pseudogene TRBV3-2) to TRBJ1-1, with 12 positions matching TRBD1. V trimming: 4 bases; J trimming: 11 bases; junction bases outside the gene matches: 11. From germline, CDR1 is LGHDT and CDR2 YNNKEL (reference sequence). The CDR3 runs to 15 residues. The CDR3 region is CASSPGTGGKLRAFF. The CDR3 DNA sequence: TGTGCCAGCAGCCCAGGGACAGGGGGCAAGTTACGGGCTTTCTTT.

The chain couples TRBV9 to TRBJ1-1; perhaps TRBD1 as D (5 bases). Trimming left V 3 bases short and J 1 base short, with 10 bases between. CDR1 is SGDLS, CDR2 YYNGEE, per germline. The CDR3 is made up of 14 amino acids. CDR3 sequence: CASSAGSRNTEAFF. Written as DNA, the CDR3 is TGTGCCAGCAGCGCAGGGTCCAGGAACACTGAAGCTTTCTTT.

About this clone: The CDR3 ends on some other residue instead of the conserved phenylalanine or tryptophan, so this is likely a read error. It is unclear where the CDR3 begins or ends on the DNA, so no DNA is shown, and the CDR3 is as TCRdb lists it. V and J are TRBV15 and TRBJ1-2; the table's TRBD1 call for D was not verified on the DNA. Termini included, the CDR3 measures 14 amino acids. Germline V gene data show CDR1 as LNHNV and CDR2 as YYDKDF (reference sequence). CDR3 protein: CATSRDQKSGTGGL.

This sequence joins TRBV12-3 or TRBV12-4 and TRBJ1-2; D gene unclear. The CDR3 is made up of 13 amino acids. The V end lost 6 bases, the J end lost 6 bases, and 14 bases lay between the germline ends. The CDR3 DNA sequence: TGTGCCAGCAGGCCCCCTCCGGTTGATGGCTACACCTTC. Protein: CASRPPPVDGYTF.

The V and J genes are TRBV6-2 or TRBV6-3 and TRBJ2-7; 8 bases are a match to TRBD2. This CDR3 is 17 amino acids long. Germline CDR1 is MNHEY and CDR2 is SVGEGT. V was clipped by 2 bases and J by 3 bases; unmatched bases: 12. In DNA, the CDR3 is TGTGCCAGCAGTTACGTACTTAGCGGGGCCGCCGACTACGAGCAGTACTTC. Its protein product is CASSYVLSGAADYEQYF.

CDR3 sequence (DNA): TGTGCCAGCAGCCAAGATGAGGCTACCAAGGGGTTAGAGGATGATGGAAACACCATATATTTT. Amino acid sequence: CASSQDEATKGLEDDGNTIYF. The chain links TRBV3-1 (or the pseudogene TRBV3-2) to TRBJ1-3, with D perhaps TRBD1 (5 bases). Per germline, CDR1 LGHDT and CDR2 YNNKEL (reference sequence). The CDR3 length is 21 residues. The V and J ends lost 0 bases and 3 bases respectively, with 27 bases between them.

DNA of the CDR3: TGCAGCGTTGAAAGCGGGGGAGGGTCTAGCACAGATACGCAGTATTTT. Amino acid sequence: CSVESGGGSSTDTQYF. The chain combines TRBV29-1 with TRBJ2-3; the match to TRBD2 covers 8 bases. CDR3 length: 16 amino acids. The germline V gene has CDR1 SQVTM and CDR2 ANQGSEA. The junction had 7 bases not matched to a gene; V was cut back by 2 bases and J by 0 bases.

This clone appeared once. The V and J genes are TRBV5-1 and TRBJ2-2, with 8 bases matching TRBD2. The CDR3 spans 19 residues. CDR1 is SGHRS and CDR2 is YFSETQ in the germline V gene. The V segment lost 6 bases and the J segment 0 bases; nucleotides outside the gene matches: 16. The CDR3 coding sequence is TGCGCCAGCACCCCCGTTTTTGGCGGGGGGAACGCGAACACCGGGGAGCTGTTTTTT. Translation: CASTPVFGGGNANTGELFF.

The chain carries TRBV18 and TRBJ2-7; 15 bases are shared with TRBD2. The trim removed 3 bases at V and 5 bases at J, leaving 2 bases unmatched. Germline V gives CDR1 KGHSH, CDR2 LQKENI. This CDR3 is 15 amino acids long. DNA of the CDR3: TGTGCCAGCTCACCCGGGACTAGCGGGGGGCACGAGCAGTACTTC. Its translation: CASSPGTSGGHEQYF.

This clone was seen only once. The chain is built from TRBV6-1 and TRBJ1-4, with no clear D. The V gene lost 4 bases and the J gene lost 7 bases, with 19 bases spanning the gap. The CDR3 runs 16 residues. Germline V gene lookup returns CDR1 MNHNS and CDR2 SASEGT. CDR3 sequence: CASSAFRPGTGEKLFF. The CDR3 nucleotides read TGTGCCAGCAGTGCCTTCCGACCTGGCACGGGTGAAAAACTGTTTTTT.

The chain is built from TRBV15 and TRBJ1-1; D is unclear. Trimming took off 7 bases at V and 7 bases at J, with 13 bases between the two ends. Per the germline V gene, CDR1 is LNHNV and CDR2 is YYDKDF (reference sequence). The CDR3 loop spans 12 amino acids. Written as DNA, the CDR3 is TGTGCCACCACCACGAGGGAGGGTGAAGCTTTCTTT. Translated, it gives CATTTREGEAFF.

J is TRBJ2-7 and V is TRBV27; 11 nucleotides align to TRBD1. The J segment lost 1 base and the V segment lost 2 bases, leaving 13 bases of the junction unmatched. Germline lookup yields CDR1 MNHEY and CDR2 SMNVEV (reference sequence). This CDR3 is built from 19 residues. The CDR3 loop reads CASSLRDRGLNGWSYEQYF. CDR3 sequence (DNA): TGTGCCAGCAGTTTACGGGACAGGGGGTTAAATGGGTGGTCCTACGAGCAGTACTTC.

The V and J genes are TRBV9 and TRBJ2-4, with a tentative D call TRBD1 (5 bases). V was pared by 4 bases and J by 0 bases, with 11 bases between. The CDR3 sequence is 15 residues long. Germline V CDR1 and CDR2: SGDLS, YYNGEE. In nucleotides, the CDR3 is TGTGCCAGCAGCCCGCAGGGTTCAGCCAAAAACATTCAGTACTTC. Translation gives CASSPQGSAKNIQYF.

The V call is TRBV5-6, the J call TRBJ2-7; 9 bases agree with TRBD1. The germline gives CDR1 SGHDT, CDR2 YYEEEE. The CDR3 sequence is 15 residues long. V dropped 0 bases and J dropped 6; count of bases not matched to a gene: 7. CDR3 amino acids: CASSLDRGLYPEQYF. Here the CDR3 DNA reads TGTGCCAGCAGCTTGGACAGGGGGCTTTACCCCGAGCAGTACTTC.

The chain employs TRBV5-1 and TRBJ2-2, with 8 bases fitting TRBD1. CDR1 and CDR2 (germline): SGHRS, YFSETQ. V lost 2 bases and J lost 7; bases outside the gene matches: 4. The CDR3 covers 14 residues. The CDR3 loop is CASSFQTGDGELFF. DNA of the CDR3: TGCGCCAGCAGCTTTCAGACAGGGGACGGGGAGCTGTTTTTT.

The J gene is TRBJ2-4, the V gene TRBV7-9; tentative D call: TRBD1 (5 bases). Trimming pared 1 base from V and 0 bases from J, leaving 13 bases between. The CDR3 contains 17 residues. The germline CDR1 and CDR2 sequences are SEHNR and FQNEAQ (reference sequence). As DNA, the CDR3 is TGTGCCAGCAGCTTAGATAGGGGCAGACTAGCCAAAAACATTCAGTACTTC. Translating it yields CASSLDRGRLAKNIQYF.

The CDR3 region is CASSLGQGAYEQYF. DNA of the CDR3: TGTGCCAGCAGCTTGGGACAGGGGGCCTACGAGCAGTACTTC. This sequence joins TRBV5-5 and TRBJ2-7; 9 bases are shared with TRBD1. With 0 bases clipped from V and 2 bases from J, the junction kept 0 bases outside the gene matches. The CDR3 sequence is 14 residues long. Germline V CDR1 and CDR2: SGHKS, YYEKEE (reference sequence). Full variable domain (rest looked up from reference TRBV5-5 and TRBJ2-7): DAGVTQSPTHLIKTRGQQVTLRCSPISGHKSVSWYQQVLGQGPQFIFQYYEKEERGRGNFPDRFSARQFPNYSSELNVNALLLGDSALYLCASSLGQGAYEQYFGPGTRLTVT.

The chain carries TRBV14 and TRBJ1-1; D gene ambiguous. Trimming removed 1 base from V and 3 bases from J, with 6 bases in between. Germline CDR1 reads SGHDN; CDR2 reads FVKESK. The CDR3 loop spans 13 amino acids. The DNA for the CDR3 is TGTGCCAGCAGCCAAGGGAGGGACACTGAAGCTTTCTTT. It encodes CASSQGRDTEAFF.